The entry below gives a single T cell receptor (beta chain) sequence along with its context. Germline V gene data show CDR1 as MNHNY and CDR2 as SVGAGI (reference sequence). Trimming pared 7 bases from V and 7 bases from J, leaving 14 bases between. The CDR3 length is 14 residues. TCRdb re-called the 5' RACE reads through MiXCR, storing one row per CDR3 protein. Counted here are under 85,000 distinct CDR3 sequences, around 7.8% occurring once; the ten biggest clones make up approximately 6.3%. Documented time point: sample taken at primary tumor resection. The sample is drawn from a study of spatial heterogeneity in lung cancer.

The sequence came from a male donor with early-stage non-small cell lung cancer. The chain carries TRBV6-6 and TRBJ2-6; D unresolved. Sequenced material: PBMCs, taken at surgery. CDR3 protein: CASKTAREANVLTF. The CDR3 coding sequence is TGTGCCAGCAAAACGGCAAGGGAAGCCAACGTCCTGACTTTC.